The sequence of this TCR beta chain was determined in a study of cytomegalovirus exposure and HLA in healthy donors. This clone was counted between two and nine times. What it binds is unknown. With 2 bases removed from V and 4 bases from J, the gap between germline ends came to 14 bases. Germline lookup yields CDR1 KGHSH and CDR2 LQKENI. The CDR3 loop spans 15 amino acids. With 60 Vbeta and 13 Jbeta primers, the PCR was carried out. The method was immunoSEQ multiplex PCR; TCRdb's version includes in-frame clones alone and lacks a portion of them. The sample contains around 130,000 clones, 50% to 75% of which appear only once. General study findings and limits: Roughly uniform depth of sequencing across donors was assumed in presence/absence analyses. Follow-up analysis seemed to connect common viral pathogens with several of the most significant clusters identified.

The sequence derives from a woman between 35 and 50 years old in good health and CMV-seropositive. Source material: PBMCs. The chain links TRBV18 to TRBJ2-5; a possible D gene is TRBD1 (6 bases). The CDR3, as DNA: TGTGCCAGCTCACCAAAACCTGGGGGCCGAGAGACCCAGTACTTC. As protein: CASSPKPGGRETQYF.